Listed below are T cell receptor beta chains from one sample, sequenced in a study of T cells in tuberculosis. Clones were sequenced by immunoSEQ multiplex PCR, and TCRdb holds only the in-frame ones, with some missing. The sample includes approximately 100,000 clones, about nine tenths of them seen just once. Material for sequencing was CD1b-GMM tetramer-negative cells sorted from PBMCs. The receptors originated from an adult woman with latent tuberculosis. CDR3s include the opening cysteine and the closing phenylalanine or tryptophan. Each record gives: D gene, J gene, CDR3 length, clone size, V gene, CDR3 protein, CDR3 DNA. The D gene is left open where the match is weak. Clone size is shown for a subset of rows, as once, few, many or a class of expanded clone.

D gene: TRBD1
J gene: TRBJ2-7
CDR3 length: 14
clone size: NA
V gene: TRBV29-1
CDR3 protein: CSVSQAGRGRVQYF
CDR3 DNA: TGCAGCGTCAGCCAGGCGGGCAGGGGGCGTGTGCAGTACTTC

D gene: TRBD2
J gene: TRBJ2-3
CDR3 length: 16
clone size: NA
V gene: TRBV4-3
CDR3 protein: CASSQDHSGPSDTQYF
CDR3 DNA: TGCGCCAGCAGCCAAGATCATAGCGGGCCCTCAGATACGCAGTATTTT

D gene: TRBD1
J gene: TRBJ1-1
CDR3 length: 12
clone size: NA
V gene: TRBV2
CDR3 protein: CAKQGAGTEAFF
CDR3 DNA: TGTGCCAAACAGGGGGCAGGGACTGAAGCTTTCTTT

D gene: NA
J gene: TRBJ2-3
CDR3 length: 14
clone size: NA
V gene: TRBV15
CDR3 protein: CATSRGQAADTQYF
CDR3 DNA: TGTGCCACCAGCAGAGGACAGGCGGCAGATACGCAGTATTTT

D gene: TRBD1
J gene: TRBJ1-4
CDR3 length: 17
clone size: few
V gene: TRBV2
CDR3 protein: CASSPTPGDRANEKLFF
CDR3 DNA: TGTGCCAGCAGTCCCACTCCCGGAGACAGGGCGAATGAAAAACTGTTTTTT

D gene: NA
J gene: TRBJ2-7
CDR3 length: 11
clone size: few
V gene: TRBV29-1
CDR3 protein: CSVGEQTVQYF
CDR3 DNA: TGCAGCGTTGGAGAGCAGACAGTGCAGTACTTC

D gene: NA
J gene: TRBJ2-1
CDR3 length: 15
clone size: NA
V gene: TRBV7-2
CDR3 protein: CASSLWGGADNEQFF
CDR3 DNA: TGTGCCAGCAGCTTATGGGGGGGGGCCGACAATGAGCAGTTCTTC

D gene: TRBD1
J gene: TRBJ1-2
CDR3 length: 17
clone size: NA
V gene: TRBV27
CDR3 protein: CASSLFWTGDFDYGYTF
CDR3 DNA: TGTGCCAGCAGTTTATTCTGGACAGGGGATTTTGACTATGGCTACACCTTC

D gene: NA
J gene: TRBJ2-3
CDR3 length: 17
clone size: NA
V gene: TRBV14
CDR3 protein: CASSQGVGRAVTDTQYF
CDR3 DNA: TGTGCCAGCAGCCAAGGAGTGGGCAGGGCTGTAACAGATACGCAGTATTTT

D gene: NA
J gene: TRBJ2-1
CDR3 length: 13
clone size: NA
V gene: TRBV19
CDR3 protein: CASTNSGYNEQFF
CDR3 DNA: TGTGCCAGTACTAATTCGGGTTACAATGAGCAGTTCTTC

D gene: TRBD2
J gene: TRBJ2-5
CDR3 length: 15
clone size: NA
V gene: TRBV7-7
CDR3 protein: CASSPSTSGAETQYF
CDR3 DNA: TGTGCTAGCAGCCCCTCGACTAGCGGGGCGGAGACCCAGTACTTC

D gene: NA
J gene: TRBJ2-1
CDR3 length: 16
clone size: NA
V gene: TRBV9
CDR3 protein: CASSVGLRGGAFEQFF
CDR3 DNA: TGTGCCAGCAGCGTAGGCTTAAGGGGGGGGGCCTTTGAGCAGTTCTTC

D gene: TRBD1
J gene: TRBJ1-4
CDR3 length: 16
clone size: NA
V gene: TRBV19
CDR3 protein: CASRPGDRRVNEKLFF
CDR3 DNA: TGTGCCAGTAGGCCGGGGGACAGGCGGGTAAATGAAAAACTGTTTTTT

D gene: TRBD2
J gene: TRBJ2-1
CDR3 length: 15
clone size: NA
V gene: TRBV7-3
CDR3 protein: CASSLRLAGADEQFF
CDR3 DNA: TGTGCCAGCAGCCTGAGACTAGCGGGGGCCGATGAGCAGTTCTTC

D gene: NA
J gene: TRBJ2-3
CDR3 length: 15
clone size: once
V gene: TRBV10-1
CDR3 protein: CASSESRTLTDTQYF
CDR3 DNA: TGCGCCAGCAGTGAGTCACGGACACTCACAGATACGCAGTATTTT

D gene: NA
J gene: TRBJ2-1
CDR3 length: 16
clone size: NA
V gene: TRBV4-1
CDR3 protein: CASSRLDIISYNEQFF
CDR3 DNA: TGCGCCAGCAGCCGATTGGACATCATCTCCTACAATGAGCAGTTCTTC

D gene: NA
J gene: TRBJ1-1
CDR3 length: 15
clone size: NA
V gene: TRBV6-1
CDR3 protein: CASSEGGSLNTEAFF
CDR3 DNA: TGTGCCAGCAGTGAAGGGGGCAGTTTGAACACTGAAGCTTTCTTT

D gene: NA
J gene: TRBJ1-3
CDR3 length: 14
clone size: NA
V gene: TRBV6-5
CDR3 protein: CASSPGKVGNTIYF
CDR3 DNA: TGTGCCAGCAGTCCAGGGAAGGTTGGAAACACCATATATTTT

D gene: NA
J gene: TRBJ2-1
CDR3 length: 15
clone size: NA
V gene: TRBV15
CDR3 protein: CATSRDHGLYNEQFF
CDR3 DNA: TGTGCCACCAGCAGAGATCACGGTCTGTACAATGAGCAGTTCTTC

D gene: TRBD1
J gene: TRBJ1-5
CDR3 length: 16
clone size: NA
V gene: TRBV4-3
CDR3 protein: CASSQDLDRANQPQHF
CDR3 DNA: TGCGCCAGCAGCCAAGACCTCGACAGGGCCAATCAGCCCCAGCATTTT

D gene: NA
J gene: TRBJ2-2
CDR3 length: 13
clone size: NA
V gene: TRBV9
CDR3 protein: CASSVRGTGELFF
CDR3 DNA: TGTGCCAGCAGCGTTAGGGGCACCGGGGAGCTGTTTTTT

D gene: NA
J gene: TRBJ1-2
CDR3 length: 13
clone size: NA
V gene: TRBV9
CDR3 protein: CASSGAGLGGYTF
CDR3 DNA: TGTGCCAGCAGCGGAGCAGGGTTAGGTGGCTACACCTTC

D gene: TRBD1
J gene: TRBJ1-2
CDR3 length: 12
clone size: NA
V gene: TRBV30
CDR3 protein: CAWSVRGHGYTF
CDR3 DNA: TGTGCCTGGAGTGTGAGGGGGCATGGCTACACCTTC

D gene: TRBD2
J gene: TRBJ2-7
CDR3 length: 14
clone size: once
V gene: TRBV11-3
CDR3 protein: CASSFRGDTYEQYF
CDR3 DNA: TGTGCCAGCAGCTTTCGGGGGGATACCTACGAGCAGTACTTC

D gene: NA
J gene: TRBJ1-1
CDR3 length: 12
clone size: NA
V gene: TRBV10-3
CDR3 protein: CAIKLTNTEAFF
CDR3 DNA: TGTGCCATAAAACTTACGAACACTGAAGCTTTCTTT

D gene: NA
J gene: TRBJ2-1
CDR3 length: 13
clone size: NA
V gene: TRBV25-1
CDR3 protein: CASRAPGYNEQFF
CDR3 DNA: TGTGCCAGCAGGGCGCCAGGGTACAATGAGCAGTTCTTC